This T cell receptor beta chain was captured by sequencing in a study of T cell repertoires in cytomegalovirus infection. Study summary: It was the public TCR beta signatures that indicated both CMV infection and matching HLA type.

Regarding this clonotype: Its antigen is undetermined.

Study-level results: Dominating the ex vivo response were HLA-C-restricted CMV-specific TCR beta clonotypes. Of the TCR beta families, the public ones yielded a cumulative frequency that identified carriers of CMV plus the relevant HLA.

The ends lost 6 bases at V and 10 bases at J; junction bases unmatched: 7. CDR3 length: 14 amino acids. Germline V lookup: CDR1 MNHEY, CDR2 SMNVEV (reference sequence). In TCRdb, the reads were re-called with MiXCR into one record per CDR3 protein. Of nearly 700,000 distinct CDR3 sequences in the sample, 30% to 40% are singletons; the top ten hold about 20%. The material was cultured PBMCs, obtained from culture after CMV antigen stimulation. This chain uses TRBV27 with TRBJ1-6; 9 bases are shared with TRBD1. The TCR sequence derives from a human donor in good health (CMV status not recorded). Some clones in this sample may be carry-over from other donors' samples. CDR3 nucleotides: TGTGCCAGCAGACTCACAGGGGGCCGGTCACCCCTCCACTTT. Translating it yields CASRLTGGRSPLHF.